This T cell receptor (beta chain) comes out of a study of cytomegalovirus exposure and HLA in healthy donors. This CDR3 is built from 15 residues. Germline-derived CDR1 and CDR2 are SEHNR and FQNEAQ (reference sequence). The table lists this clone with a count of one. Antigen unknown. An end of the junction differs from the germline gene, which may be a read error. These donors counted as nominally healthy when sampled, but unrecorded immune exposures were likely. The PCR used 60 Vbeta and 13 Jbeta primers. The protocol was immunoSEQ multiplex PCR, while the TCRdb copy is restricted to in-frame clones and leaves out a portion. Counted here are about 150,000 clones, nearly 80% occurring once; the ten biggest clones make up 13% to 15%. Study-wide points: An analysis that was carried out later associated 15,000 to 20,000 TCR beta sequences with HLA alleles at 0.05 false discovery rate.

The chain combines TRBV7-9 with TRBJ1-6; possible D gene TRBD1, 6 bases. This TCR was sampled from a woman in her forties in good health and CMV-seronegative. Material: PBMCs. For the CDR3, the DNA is TGTTCCAGCAGCCCGTTGACAGGAGTCTCTTCACCCCTCCACTTT. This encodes CSSSPLTGVSSPLHF. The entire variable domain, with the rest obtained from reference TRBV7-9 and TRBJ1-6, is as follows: DTGVSQNPRHKITKRGQNVTFRCDPISEHNRLYWYRQTLGQGPEFLTYFQNEAQLEKSRLLSDRFSAERPKGSFSTLEIQRTEQGDSAMYLCSSSPLTGVSSPLHFGNGTRLTVT.